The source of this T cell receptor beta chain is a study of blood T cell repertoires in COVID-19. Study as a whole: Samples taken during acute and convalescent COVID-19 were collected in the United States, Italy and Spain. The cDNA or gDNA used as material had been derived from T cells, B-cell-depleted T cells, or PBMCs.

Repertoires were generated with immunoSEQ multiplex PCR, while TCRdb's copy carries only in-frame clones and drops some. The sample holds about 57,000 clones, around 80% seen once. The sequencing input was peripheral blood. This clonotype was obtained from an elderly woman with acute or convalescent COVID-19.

For the CDR3, the DNA is TGTGCCAGTAGCAGGGGGCGGGGAAACTCTGGGGCCAACGTCCTGACTTTC. Its translation: CASSRGRGNSGANVLTF. V is TRBV19 and J is TRBJ2-6; TRBD1 matches at 8 bases. The V segment lost 6 bases and the J segment 0 bases; nucleotides outside the gene matches: 7. CDR3 length equals 17 residues. Germline-derived CDR1 and CDR2 are LNHDA and SQIVND (reference sequence).